This passage covers 5 T cell receptor beta chains from one sample sequenced in a study of blood T cell repertoires in COVID-19. Method: immunoSEQ multiplex PCR; TCRdb's copy keeps in-frame clones and lacks some. The table has approximately 170,000 clones, around 90% seen once. The sample comprised peripheral blood. Receptors originate from a woman older than 75 with COVID-19, enrolled during active disease.

The gene calls are TRBV24-1 and TRBJ1-4; maybe TRBD1 (5 bases). Trimming left V 2 bases short and J 7 bases short, with 13 bases between. This CDR3 contains 15 residues. The V gene's germline CDR1 is KGHDR and CDR2 SFDVKD. The CDR3 spells CATSDSGKQVEKLFF. The DNA for the CDR3 is TGTGCCACCAGTGATTCAGGGAAACAGGTTGAAAAACTGTTTTTT.

The chain links TRBV10-3 to TRBJ2-3; 11 positions match TRBD2. J was trimmed by 0 bases and V by 3 bases; bases with no gene match: 14. The CDR3 is made up of 20 amino acids. In germline, CDR1 is ENHRY, CDR2 SYGVKD. The CDR3: CAISENPGTSGVSSTDTQYF. Here the CDR3 DNA reads TGTGCCATCAGTGAAAATCCCGGGACTAGCGGAGTCTCTAGCACAGATACGCAGTATTTT.

This clone was counted ten times or more. CDR3 DNA sequence: TGTGCCAGTAAAACAGGGGCTGGCACTGAAGCTTTCTTT. Its translation: CASKTGAGTEAFF. This chain uses TRBV19 with TRBJ1-1, with 7 bases fitting TRBD1. V lost 7 bases to trimming and J lost 4 bases; unmatched junction nucleotides: 6. The germline CDR1 and CDR2 sequences are LNHDA and SQIVND (reference sequence). The CDR3 totals 13 residues.

The chain recombines TRBV28 with TRBJ2-3; 7 bases agree with TRBD2. V gave up 5 bases and J gave up 4 bases; unmatched junction bases: 15. CDR3 size: 17 residues. Germline V gene data show CDR1 as MDHEN and CDR2 as SYDVKM. The CDR3 protein is CASSPALGREAADTQYF. The CDR3 DNA sequence: TGTGCCAGCAGTCCCGCACTGGGTCGGGAGGCGGCAGATACGCAGTATTTT.

This clone showed up just a few times. The J gene is TRBJ1-5, the V gene TRBV4-1, with TRBD1 matching 7 bases. Unmatched junction bases numbered 8, after V lost 0 bases and J lost 3 bases. This CDR3 is built from 17 residues. Germline CDR1 MGHRA, CDR2 YSYEKL. The DNA for the CDR3 is TGCGCCAGCAGCCAAGACTCGGGACAGAACTTCAATCAGCCCCAGCATTTT. Protein sequence: CASSQDSGQNFNQPQHF.